The rows below give T cell receptor beta chains drawn from one sample of a study of identical twins. One entry per CDR3 protein results from TCRdb running MiXCR on the 5' RACE reads. The table shows about 530,000 distinct CDR3 sequences, with approximately 20% occurring only once. The sample also formed part of further work on yellow fever vaccine responses in identical twins.

Input material: CD4+ T cells sorted from blood. Receptors were obtained from a young woman in good health. The CDR3 runs from the conserved cysteine through the conserved F or W. The order of the fields is V gene, D gene, J gene, clone size, CDR3 DNA, CDR3 protein. A D gene is named only where the DNA matches it firmly. Rows give clone size only sometimes, using once, few, many, or a class for an expanded clone.

TRBV11-2	NA	TRBJ1-1	NA	TGTGCCAGCAGCTCCCGGGGTAAGGGAGTCGCTGAAGCTTTCTTT	CASSSRGKGVAEAFF
TRBV20-1	TRBD1	TRBJ1-1	few	TGCAGTGCTCAAAGTAGACAGGGGAAGAGCACTGAAGCTTTCTTT	CSAQSRQGKSTEAFF
TRBV9	NA	TRBJ1-5	few	TGTGCCAGCAGCTCCCAGCCTGATCAGCCCCAGCATTTT	CASSSQPDQPQHF
TRBV12-3/TRBV12-4	NA	TRBJ1-5	few	TGTGCCAGCTCATTTGAATCAGGGAGCAATCAGCCCCAGCATTTT	CASSFESGSNQPQHF
TRBV4-1	TRBD2	TRBJ2-1	few	TGCGCCAGCAGCGACCCTGGCGGGAGTCTCTACAATGAGCAGTTCTTC	CASSDPGGSLYNEQFF
TRBV7-3	TRBD2	TRBJ2-1	NA	TGTGCCAGCAGCCCATCCAGCGGGAGCTCCTACAATGAGCAGTTCTTC	CASSPSSGSSYNEQFF
TRBV2	NA	TRBJ1-1	NA	TGTGCCAGCGGCCAGAGGACGGTGAACACTGAAGCTTTCTTT	CASGQRTVNTEAFF
TRBV7-9	TRBD1	TRBJ2-2	few	TGTGCCAGCAGCGGATGGACAGGGGTTAACACCGGGGAGCTGTTTTTT	CASSGWTGVNTGELFF
TRBV5-1	NA	TRBJ2-6	few	TGCGCCAGCAGCTTACAGGACGTCCTGACTTTC	CASSLQDVLTF
TRBV5-1	TRBD1	TRBJ2-5	NA	TGCGCCAGCAGCAACCGAGAGGGGGCGAGTCCGGAGACCCAGTACTTC	CASSNREGASPETQYF
TRBV28	NA	TRBJ2-7	NA	TGTGCCAGCAACGAGGCGGGAAGGGCCCCCTACGAGCAGTACTTC	CASNEAGRAPYEQYF